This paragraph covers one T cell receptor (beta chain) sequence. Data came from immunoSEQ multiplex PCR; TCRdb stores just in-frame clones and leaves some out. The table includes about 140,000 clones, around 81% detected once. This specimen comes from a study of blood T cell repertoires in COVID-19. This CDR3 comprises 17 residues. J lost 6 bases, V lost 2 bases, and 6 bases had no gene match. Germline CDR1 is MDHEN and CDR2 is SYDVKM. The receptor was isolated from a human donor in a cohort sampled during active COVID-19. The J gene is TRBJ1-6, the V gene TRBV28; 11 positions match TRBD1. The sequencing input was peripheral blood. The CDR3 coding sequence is TGTGCCAGCAGTTTACCCAGGACAGGGGGCGGTAATTCACCCCTCCACTTT. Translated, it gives CASSLPRTGGGNSPLHF.